The next 20 T cell receptor beta chains were all read from a single sample in a study of blood T cell repertoires in COVID-19. Sequenced by immunoSEQ multiplex PCR; TCRdb stores in-frame clones only, minus some. The sample consists of some 300,000 clones, more than 70% of them appearing once. The specimen sequenced was PBMCs or T cells enriched from blood (not recorded which). The receptors derive from a woman aged 60 to 75 in a cohort exposed to, infected with or recovered from COVID-19 (not recorded which).

This clone has just one count. V usage is TRBV7-3 and J usage is TRBJ2-1; TRBD2 matches at 10 bases. V shed 5 bases, J shed 5 bases, and the junction held 6 bases outside the gene matches. CDR1 SGHTA and CDR2 FQGTGA come from the germline V gene. This CDR3 has 15 amino acids. In DNA, the CDR3 is TGTGCCAGCAGCCCCAGCGGGAGGGCCGACAATGAGCAGTTCTTC. Translation: CASSPSGRADNEQFF.

In DNA form, the CDR3 reads TGTGCCAGCAGTTACTCGGGACACAGGAACACTGAAGCTTTCTTT. Its protein is CASSYSGHRNTEAFF. The chain couples TRBV6-5 to TRBJ1-1; D perhaps matches TRBD1 (6 bases). The V end lost 0 bases, the J end lost 1 base, and 9 bases lay between the germline ends. Germline CDR1 MNHEY, CDR2 SVGAGI. CDR3 size: 15 residues.

The chain is built from TRBV5-8 and TRBJ1-4; D remains unclear. Trimming shortened V by 3 bases and J by 0 bases, and 9 bases separated the two germline ends. The germline V gene encodes CDR1 SGHTS and CDR2 YDEGEE. This CDR3 is built from 15 residues. CDR3 bases: TGTGCCAGCAGCTCCACATTTGCAACTAATGAAAAACTGTTTTTT. As protein: CASSSTFATNEKLFF.

V gene TRBV5-1 combines with J gene TRBJ2-5, with D maybe TRBD1 (5 bases). Trimming removed 2 bases at V and 5 bases at J, with 10 bases between. Germline values: CDR1 SGHRS, CDR2 YFSETQ. This CDR3 spans 13 amino acids. CDR3: CASSFQGRETQYF. Here the CDR3 DNA reads TGCGCCAGCAGCTTCCAGGGCCGGGAGACCCAGTACTTC.

J is TRBJ2-1 and V is TRBV23-1, with D possibly matching TRBD2 (6 bases). TRBV23-1 is filed as an ORF, its function uncertain. V gave up 3 bases and J gave up 10 bases, with 16 bases separating them. The CDR3 length is 14 residues. CDR3 loop: CASSHTPEGQEQFF. The CDR3 DNA reads TGCGCCAGCAGTCATACTCCGGAGGGCCAGGAGCAGTTCTTC.

V usage is TRBV27 and J usage is TRBJ2-3, with TRBD2 identical over 11 bases. The ends lost 5 bases at V and 6 bases at J; junction bases unmatched: 28. The CDR3 runs to 22 residues. Germline V gene sequence: CDR1 MNHEY, CDR2 SMNVEV (reference sequence). The CDR3 region is CASSPGGWYRILTSGRVDTQYF. The CDR3 DNA reads TGTGCCAGCAGTCCGGGGGGGTGGTACCGAATTCTTACTAGCGGGAGAGTGGATACGCAGTATTTT.

The rearrangement uses TRBV5-1 and TRBJ1-4; D possibly corresponds to TRBD1 (6 bases). Germline V gene data show CDR1 as SGHRS and CDR2 as YFSETQ. This CDR3 region has 16 residues. With 3 bases removed from V and 7 bases from J, the gap between germline ends came to 19 bases. This CDR3 reads CASSSGHRGGGEKLFF. Written as DNA, the CDR3 is TGCGCCAGCAGCTCGGGACATAGGGGAGGGGGTGAAAAACTGTTTTTT.

This clone was observed a handful of times. The genes are TRBV7-9 and TRBJ2-1; D remains ambiguous. From germline, CDR1 is SEHNR and CDR2 FQNEAQ (reference sequence). V dropped 5 bases and J dropped 5 bases, with 4 bases sitting between them. The CDR3 loop spans 11 amino acids. The CDR3 is CASSQDNEQFF. Here the CDR3 DNA reads TGTGCCAGCAGCCAGGACAATGAGCAGTTCTTC.

The rearrangement joins TRBV7-8 to TRBJ1-2; TRBD1 matches at 11 bases. The J segment lost 4 bases and the V segment lost 0 bases, leaving 4 bases of the junction unmatched. The CDR3 runs 16 residues. The germline gives CDR1 SGHVS, CDR2 FQNEAQ. The CDR3 nucleotides read TGTGCCAGCAGCTTAGCGAGGGGGACAGGGGGCTATGGCTACACCTTC. It codes for CASSLARGTGGYGYTF.

This clone was observed a handful of times. The V gene is TRBV7-2, the J gene TRBJ2-7, with D perhaps matching TRBD2 (5 bases). Germline V gives CDR1 SGHTA, CDR2 FQGNSA. CDR3 length: 13 amino acids. V shed 5 bases and J shed 3 bases, with 11 bases lying between them. In DNA form, the CDR3 reads TGTGCCAGCAGCCCCGGACTTCTCTACGAGCAGTACTTC. The encoded protein is CASSPGLLYEQYF.

Here the CDR3 DNA reads TGTGCCACCTCCTCCGAAGCGGGACGCGCAGATACGCAGTATTTT. It translates to CATSSEAGRADTQYF. V is TRBV15 and J is TRBJ2-3, with 7 nucleotides matching TRBD2. The CDR3 totals 15 residues. The germline V gene encodes CDR1 LNHNV and CDR2 YYDKDF (reference sequence). J gave up 4 bases and V 8 bases, and 12 bases lay outside the gene matches.

CDR3 region: CASSPRVKGDSNQPQHF. DNA of the CDR3: TGTGCCAGCTCACCAAGGGTGAAGGGGGATAGCAATCAGCCCCAGCATTTT. The chain joins TRBV18 to TRBJ1-5, with a tentative D call TRBD1 (6 bases). Per germline, CDR1 KGHSH and CDR2 LQKENI. V shed 2 bases and J shed 0 bases, with 14 bases lying between them. The CDR3 totals 17 residues.

In this sample, this clone turned up a few times. V and J are TRBV4-3 and TRBJ2-3; D might be TRBD2 (5 bases). The V and J ends lost 3 bases and 2 bases respectively, with 15 bases between them. The CDR3 runs 16 residues. CDR1 LGHNA and CDR2 YSLEER come from the germline V gene. The CDR3 reads CASSQSGNGITDTQYF. The CDR3 nucleotides are TGCGCCAGCAGCCAGAGTGGTAACGGGATCACAGATACGCAGTATTTT.

The rearrangement joins TRBV5-1 to TRBJ1-4; D gene ambiguous. Germline V CDR1 and CDR2: SGHRS, YFSETQ. The CDR3 contains 14 residues. V was pared by 4 bases and J by 3 bases, with 10 bases between. This CDR3 is CASSPVIANEKLFF. Written as DNA, the CDR3 is TGCGCCAGCAGCCCGGTAATAGCTAATGAAAAACTGTTTTTT.

The V gene is TRBV21-1, the J gene TRBJ1-4; the D call TRBD1 from the table was never checked on the DNA. TRBV21-1 is shown as a pseudogene. The CDR3 contains 17 residues. CDR3 residues: CASSGRDRPPIGEKLFF. The DNA for the CDR3 is TGTGCCAGCAGCGGGCGGGACAGACCCCCAATTGGTGAAAAACTGTTTTTT.

This clone was picked up a small number of times. This chain joins TRBV28 and TRBJ1-4, with TRBD1 as a possible D gene (6 bases). Per the germline V gene, CDR1 is MDHEN and CDR2 is SYDVKM. V lost 6 bases, J lost 4 bases, and 21 bases lay in between. This CDR3 contains 17 residues. CDR3 nucleotides: TGTGCCAGCAGCCGTCCTTTCCGGGACAATAGTAATGAAAAACTGTTTTTT. The encoded protein is CASSRPFRDNSNEKLFF.

V and J are TRBV7-3 and TRBJ2-7, with TRBD2 matching 10 bases. The CDR3 runs to 18 residues. CDR1 and CDR2 from the germline V gene are SGHTA and FQGTGA. The V and J ends lost 2 bases and 0 bases, in that order; junction bases with no gene match: 10. The DNA of the CDR3 is TGTGCCAGCAGCTTACTCGGCCGGTCTAGCGGGGGCTCCTACGAGCAGTACTTC. The encoded protein is CASSLLGRSSGGSYEQYF.

The chain links TRBV15 to TRBJ1-1; tentatively, D is TRBD1 (5 bases). The V gene lost 2 bases and the J gene lost 5 bases, with 15 bases spanning the gap. The CDR3 loop spans 15 amino acids. From germline, CDR1 is LNHNV and CDR2 YYDKDF (reference sequence). The CDR3, as DNA: TGTGCCACCAGCAGACAGGGTCCGGATCGGACTGAAGCTTTCTTT. Protein sequence: CATSRQGPDRTEAFF.

This chain connects TRBV5-1 to TRBJ1-3; D ambiguous. This CDR3 region has 15 residues. Trimming shortened V by 4 bases and J by 0 bases, and 11 bases separated the two germline ends. Germline CDR1 SGHRS, CDR2 YFSETQ. The CDR3 loop is CASSEGPSSGNTIYF. CDR3 nucleotide sequence: TGCGCCAGCAGCGAGGGCCCGAGCTCTGGAAACACCATATATTTT.

V and J are TRBV24-1 and TRBJ2-5; 11 bases match TRBD1. CDR1 and CDR2 (germline): KGHDR, SFDVKD. The CDR3 is 16 residues long. With 4 bases clipped from V and 4 bases from J, the junction kept 7 bases outside the gene matches. CDR3 region: CATSEPRTGGGETQYF. In DNA, the CDR3 is TGTGCCACCAGTGAACCAAGGACAGGGGGCGGAGAGACCCAGTACTTC.